This T cell receptor (beta chain) was retrieved from a study of cytomegalovirus exposure and HLA in healthy donors. The CDR3 spans 14 residues. The V gene lost 2 bases and the J gene lost 2 bases, with 9 bases spanning the gap. Germline V lookup: CDR1 SEHNR, CDR2 FQNEAQ (reference sequence). PCR involved 60 Vbeta and 13 Jbeta primers. Libraries were prepared by immunoSEQ multiplex PCR; TCRdb keeps only in-frame clonotypes and omits some of them. The sample shows about 160,000 clones, and over 1% sits with its ten largest clones. The study's findings and limits: Three of the chains that were CMV-associated were confirmed in vitro to be specific for CMV antigens. Later on, a genetic analysis was performed. It linked a missense variant in DCLRE1C with V- and J-gene trimming of TCR beta.

Points on this clone: What it recognizes is unknown.

The sequence came from an older woman in good health and CMV-seronegative. The rearrangement links TRBV7-9 to TRBJ1-2; D gene unclear. The source material was PBMCs. CDR3 protein: CASSLRGSNYGYTF. The CDR3 nucleotides are TGTGCCAGCAGCTTAAGAGGGTCGAACTATGGCTACACCTTC.